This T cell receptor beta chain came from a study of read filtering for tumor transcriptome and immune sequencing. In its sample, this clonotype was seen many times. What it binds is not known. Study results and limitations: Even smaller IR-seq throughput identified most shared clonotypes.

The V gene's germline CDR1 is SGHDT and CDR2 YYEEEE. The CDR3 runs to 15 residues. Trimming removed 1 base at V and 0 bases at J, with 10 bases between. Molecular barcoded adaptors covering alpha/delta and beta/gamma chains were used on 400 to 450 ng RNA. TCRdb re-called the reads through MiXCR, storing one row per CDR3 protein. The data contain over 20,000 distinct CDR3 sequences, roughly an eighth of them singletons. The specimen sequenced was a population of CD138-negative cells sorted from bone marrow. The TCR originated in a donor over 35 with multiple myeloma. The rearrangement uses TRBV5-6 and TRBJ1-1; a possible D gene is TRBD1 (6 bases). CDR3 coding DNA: TGTGCCAGCAGCTTGCCAGGGGCGCTGAACACTGAAGCTTTCTTT. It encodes CASSLPGALNTEAFF.